This TCR beta chain came from a study of OX40 agonist ivuxolimab in advanced cancers. Study outcomes and limitations: Averaging showed that CD8+ T cells had more expanded clones than CD4+ did.

This clone was recorded only once. The antigen is not known. The germline V gene has CDR1 SGHAT and CDR2 FQNNGV. V lost 4 bases to trimming and J lost 6 bases, with 17 bases between them. The CDR3 sequence is 15 residues long. Only in-frame clones appear in the TCRdb table, and some are missing; sequencing was by immunoSEQ multiplex PCR. This table holds 35,000 to 45,000 clones, around 86% found once. The sequencing here drew on CD4+ or CD8+ T cells sorted from blood, taken in a trial of the OX40 agonist ivuxolimab. The origin of this receptor is an adult with an advanced solid tumor such as melanoma, head and neck, liver or kidney cancer. The V gene is TRBV11-2, the J gene TRBJ2-3, with D perhaps matching TRBD2 (7 bases). CDR3 region: CASSSQRGGRDTQYF. CDR3 in DNA: TGTGCCAGCAGCTCCCAGAGGGGGGGAAGGGATACGCAGTATTTT. The whole variable domain, filled in from reference TRBV11-2 and TRBJ2-3, reads EAGVAQSPRYKIIEKRQSVAFWCNPISGHATLYWYQQILGQGPKLLIQFQNNGVVDDSQLPKDRFSAERLKGVDSTLKIQPAKLEDSAVYLCASSSQRGGRDTQYFGPGTRLTVL.